The T cell receptor beta chain under discussion was sequenced for a study of regulatory T cells in long-lasting Graves disease. Findings and caveats of the study: Newly diagnosed patients had higher TCR diversity than persistent Graves' patients did.

The table lists this clonotype with a few counts. Its antigen remains unknown. Time point defined: persistent/refractory GD, antithyroid drugs over 5 years with positive TRAb. PBMCs provided the RNA from which the TCR library was made. Both iRepertoire HTBI primers and Arm-PCR of CDR3 regions were used to build the TCR beta libraries. TCRdb independently ran MiXCR on the multiplex PCR reads; one entry per CDR3 protein. The sample records fewer than 450,000 distinct CDR3 sequences, less than 25% being singletons. This CDR3 has 14 amino acids. Deletions cut 4 bases from V and 7 bases from J, with 13 bases between. CDR1 and CDR2 from the germline V gene are LNHDA and SQIVND (reference sequence).

The clonotype originates from a female donor with Graves disease. The rearrangement uses TRBV19 and TRBJ2-2, with D possibly being TRBD2 (6 bases). The source material was peripheral blood mononuclear cells (PBMCs), sampled when the disease was refractory, from a patient treated with antithyroid drugs. DNA of the CDR3: TGTGCCAGTAGTACCGGGAGTTCAATCGGGGAGCTGTTTTTT. It specifies CASSTGSSIGELFF.